Presented here are 3 T cell receptor beta chains from one specimen sequenced in a study of cytomegalovirus exposure and HLA in healthy donors. The PCR contained 60 Vbeta and 13 Jbeta primers. Measured with immunoSEQ multiplex PCR; TCRdb has only the in-frame clones, and not every one. In the table there are about 130,000 clones, around 82% of which are singletons. The sequenced sample was PBMCs. The receptors come from a male donor in good health and CMV-seropositive.

The chain uses TRBV7-2 and TRBJ2-7; D perhaps matches TRBD2 (6 bases). The ends were cut back, 3 bases at V and 3 bases at J, with 15 bases in the middle. The CDR3 is 15 residues long. Germline assignment: CDR1 SGHTA and CDR2 FQGNSA. CDR3 region: CASSFPVEGLYEQYF. In DNA form, the CDR3 reads TGTGCCAGCAGCTTCCCGGTGGAGGGACTCTACGAGCAGTACTTC.

The chain is built from TRBV27 and TRBJ2-3; TRBD2 matches at 10 bases. This CDR3 contains 17 residues. Trimming at V came to 3 bases and at J to 10 bases, leaving 16 bases not matched to a gene. Germline CDR1 reads MNHEY; CDR2 reads SMNVEV (reference sequence). The chain's CDR3 is CASSFWTNLAGVSSQYF. The DNA for the CDR3 is TGTGCCAGCAGTTTCTGGACAAATCTAGCGGGAGTCAGTTCGCAGTATTTT.

J is TRBJ2-5 and V is TRBV4-2; tentative D call: TRBD2 (6 bases). The CDR3 extends over 16 amino acids. Germline CDR1 reads LGHNA; CDR2 reads YNFKEQ. With 0 bases removed from V and 5 bases from J, the gap between germline ends came to 16 bases. The CDR3: CASSQEGALGGETQYF. CDR3 in DNA: TGTGCCAGCAGCCAAGAAGGGGCGCTTGGGGGGGAGACCCAGTACTTC.